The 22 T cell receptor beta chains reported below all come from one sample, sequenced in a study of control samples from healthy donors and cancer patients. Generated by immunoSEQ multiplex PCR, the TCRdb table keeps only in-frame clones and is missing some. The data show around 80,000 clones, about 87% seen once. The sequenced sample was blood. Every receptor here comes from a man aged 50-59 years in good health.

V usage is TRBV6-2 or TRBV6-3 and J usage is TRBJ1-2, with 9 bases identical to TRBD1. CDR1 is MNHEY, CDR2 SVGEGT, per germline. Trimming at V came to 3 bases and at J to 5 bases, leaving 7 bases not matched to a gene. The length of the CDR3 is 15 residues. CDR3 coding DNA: TGTGCCAGCAGTTATCACCGGGACAGGGTATATGGCTACACCTTC. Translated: CASSYHRDRVYGYTF.

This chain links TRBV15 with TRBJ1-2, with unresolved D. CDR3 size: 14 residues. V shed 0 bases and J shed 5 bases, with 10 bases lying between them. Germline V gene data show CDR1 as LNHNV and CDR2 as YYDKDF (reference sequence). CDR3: CATSRDHDGYGYTF. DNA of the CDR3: TGTGCCACCAGCAGAGATCATGATGGGTATGGCTACACCTTC.

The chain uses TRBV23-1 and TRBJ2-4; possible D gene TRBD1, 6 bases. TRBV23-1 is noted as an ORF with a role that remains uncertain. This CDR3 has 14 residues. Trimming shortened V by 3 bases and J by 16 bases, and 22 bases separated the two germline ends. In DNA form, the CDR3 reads TGCGCCAGCAGTCAGCCCGCAGGGGAAGGTCAGCAATACTTC. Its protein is CASSQPAGEGQQYF.

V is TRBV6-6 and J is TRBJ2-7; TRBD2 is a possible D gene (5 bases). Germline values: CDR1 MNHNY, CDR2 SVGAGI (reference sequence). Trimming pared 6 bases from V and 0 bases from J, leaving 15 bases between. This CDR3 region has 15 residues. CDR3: CASRPRGLASYEQYF. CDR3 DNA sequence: TGTGCCAGCAGACCCCGTGGACTGGCCTCCTACGAGCAGTACTTC.

The CDR3 loop is CASSRTGTSGGLYNEQFF. The DNA of the CDR3 is TGTGCCAGCAGTCGGACCGGGACTAGCGGGGGACTCTACAATGAGCAGTTCTTC. V gene TRBV6-6 combines with J gene TRBJ2-1, with 14 bases that match TRBD2. The CDR3 runs 18 residues. Germline assignment: CDR1 MNHNY and CDR2 SVGAGI (reference sequence). V lost 5 bases and J lost 3; bases outside the gene matches: 9.

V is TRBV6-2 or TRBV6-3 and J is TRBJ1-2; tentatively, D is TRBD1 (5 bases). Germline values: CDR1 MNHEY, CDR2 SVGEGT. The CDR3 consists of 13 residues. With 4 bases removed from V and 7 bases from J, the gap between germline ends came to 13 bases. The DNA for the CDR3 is TGTGCCAGCAGTTTTACCTCAGGGACTGGCTACACCTTC. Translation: CASSFTSGTGYTF.

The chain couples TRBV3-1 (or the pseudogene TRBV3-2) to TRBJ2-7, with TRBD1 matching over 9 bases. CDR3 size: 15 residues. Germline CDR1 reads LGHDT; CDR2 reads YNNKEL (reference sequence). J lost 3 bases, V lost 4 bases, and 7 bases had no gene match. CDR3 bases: TGTGCCAGCAGCCTCGGGACAGGGAACCTCTACGAGCAGTACTTC. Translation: CASSLGTGNLYEQYF.

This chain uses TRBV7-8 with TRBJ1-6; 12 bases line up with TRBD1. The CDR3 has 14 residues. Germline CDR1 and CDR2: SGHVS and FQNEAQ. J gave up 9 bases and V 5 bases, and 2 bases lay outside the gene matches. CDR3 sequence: CASSRDRGLSPLHF. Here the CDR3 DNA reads TGTGCCAGCAGCAGGGACAGGGGGCTTTCACCCCTCCACTTT.

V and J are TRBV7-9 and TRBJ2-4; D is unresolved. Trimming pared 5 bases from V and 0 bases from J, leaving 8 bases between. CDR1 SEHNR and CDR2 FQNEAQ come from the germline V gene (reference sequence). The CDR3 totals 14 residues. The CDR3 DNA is TGTGCCAGCAGCCCCTCTCTAGCCAAAAACATTCAGTACTTC. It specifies CASSPSLAKNIQYF.

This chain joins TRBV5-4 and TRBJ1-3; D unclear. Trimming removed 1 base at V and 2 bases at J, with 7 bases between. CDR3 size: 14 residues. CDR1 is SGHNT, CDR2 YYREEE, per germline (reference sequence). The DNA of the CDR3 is TGTGCCAGCAGCTTGCGGGGTACTGGAAACACCATATATTTT. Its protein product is CASSLRGTGNTIYF.

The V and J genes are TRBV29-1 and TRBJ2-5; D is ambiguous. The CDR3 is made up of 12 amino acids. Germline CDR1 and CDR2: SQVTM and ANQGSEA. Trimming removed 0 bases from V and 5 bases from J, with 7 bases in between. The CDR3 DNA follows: TGCAGCGTTGAAGAATTTGGGGAGACCCAGTACTTC. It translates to CSVEEFGETQYF.

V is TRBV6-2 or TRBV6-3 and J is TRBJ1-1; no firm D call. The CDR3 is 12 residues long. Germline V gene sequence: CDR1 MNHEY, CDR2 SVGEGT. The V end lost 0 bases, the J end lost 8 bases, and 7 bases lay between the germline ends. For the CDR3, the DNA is TGTGCCAGCAGTTACTCAAAGACAGAAGCTTTCTTT. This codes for CASSYSKTEAFF.

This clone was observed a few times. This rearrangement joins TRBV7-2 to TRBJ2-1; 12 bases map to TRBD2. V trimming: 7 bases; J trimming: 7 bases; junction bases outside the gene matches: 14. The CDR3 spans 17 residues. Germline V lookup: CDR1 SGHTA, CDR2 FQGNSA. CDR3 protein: CASTTSGGNLRVNEQFF. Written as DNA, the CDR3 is TGTGCCAGCACCACTAGCGGGGGGAACCTCCGGGTTAATGAGCAGTTCTTC.

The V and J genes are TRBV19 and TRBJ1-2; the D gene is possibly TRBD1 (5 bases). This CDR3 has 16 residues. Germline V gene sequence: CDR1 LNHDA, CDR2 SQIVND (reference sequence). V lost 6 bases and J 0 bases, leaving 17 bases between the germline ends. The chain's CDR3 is CASSKVWGLANYGYTF. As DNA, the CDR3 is TGTGCCAGTAGCAAGGTGTGGGGCCTAGCTAACTATGGCTACACCTTC.

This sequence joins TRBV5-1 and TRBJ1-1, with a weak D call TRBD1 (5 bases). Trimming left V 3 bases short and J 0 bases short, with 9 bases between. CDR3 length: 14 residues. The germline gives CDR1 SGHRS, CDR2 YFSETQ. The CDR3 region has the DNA TGCGCCAGCAGCTCGGAGACAGTGAACACTGAAGCTTTCTTT. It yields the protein CASSSETVNTEAFF.

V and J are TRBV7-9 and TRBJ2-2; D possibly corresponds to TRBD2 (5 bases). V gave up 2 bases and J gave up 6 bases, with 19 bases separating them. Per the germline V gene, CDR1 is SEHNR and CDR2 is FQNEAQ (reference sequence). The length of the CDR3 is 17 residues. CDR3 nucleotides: TGTGCCAGCAGCTTATCACTTGAGCCGAGGGTCGCCGGGGAGCTGTTTTTT. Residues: CASSLSLEPRVAGELFF.

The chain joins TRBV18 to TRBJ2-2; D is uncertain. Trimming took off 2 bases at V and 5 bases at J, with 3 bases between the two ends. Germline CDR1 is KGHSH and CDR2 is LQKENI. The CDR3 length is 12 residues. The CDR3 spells CASSPETGELFF. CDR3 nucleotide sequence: TGTGCCAGCTCACCAGAGACCGGGGAGCTGTTTTTT.

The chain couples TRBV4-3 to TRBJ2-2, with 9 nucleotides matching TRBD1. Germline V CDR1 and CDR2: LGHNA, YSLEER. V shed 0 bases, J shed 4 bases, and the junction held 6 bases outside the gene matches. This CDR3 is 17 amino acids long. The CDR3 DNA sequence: TGCGCCAGCAGCCAAGATCGGGGGACAGGGTCCACCGGGGAGCTGTTTTTT. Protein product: CASSQDRGTGSTGELFF.

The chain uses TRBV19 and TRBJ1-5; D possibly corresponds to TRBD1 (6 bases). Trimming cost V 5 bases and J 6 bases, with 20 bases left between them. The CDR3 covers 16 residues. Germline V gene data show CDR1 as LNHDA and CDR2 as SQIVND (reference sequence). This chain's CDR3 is CASSSLGGAGGQPQHF. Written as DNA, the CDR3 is TGTGCCAGTAGTTCCCTGGGGGGCGCAGGCGGTCAGCCCCAGCATTTT.

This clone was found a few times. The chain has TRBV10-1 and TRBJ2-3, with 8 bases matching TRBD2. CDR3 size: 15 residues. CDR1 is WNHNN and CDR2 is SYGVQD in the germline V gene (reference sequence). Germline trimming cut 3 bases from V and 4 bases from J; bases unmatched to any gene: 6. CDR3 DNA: TGCGCCAGCAGTGAAAGCGGGAGTTCGGCAGATACGCAGTATTTT. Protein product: CASSESGSSADTQYF.

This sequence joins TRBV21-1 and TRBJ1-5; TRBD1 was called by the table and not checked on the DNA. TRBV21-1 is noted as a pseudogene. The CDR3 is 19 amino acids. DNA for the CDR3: TGTGCCAGCACCATGGGGGACAGGGGACTTCTTTATAGCAATCAGCCCCAGCATTTT. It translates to CASTMGDRGLLYSNQPQHF.

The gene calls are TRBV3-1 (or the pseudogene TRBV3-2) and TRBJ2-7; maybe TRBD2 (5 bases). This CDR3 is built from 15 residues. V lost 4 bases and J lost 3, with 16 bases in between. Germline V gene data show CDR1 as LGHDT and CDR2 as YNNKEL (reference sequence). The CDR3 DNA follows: TGTGCCAGCAGCCTGGAGGCTCTAGTTGGCTACGAGCAGTACTTC. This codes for CASSLEALVGYEQYF.